There are a few counts of the clone carrying this TCR beta chain. The target antigen is unknown. Everyone who gave samples was a healthy Caucasian. The data are from a study of identical twins. Germline-derived CDR1 and CDR2 are MGHDK and SYGVNS. The CDR3 has 18 amino acids. Between the trimmed V and J ends, which lost 1 base and 3 bases, there was a span of 21 bases. Study-wide points: Out-of-frame beta sequences exhibited a weaker degree of excess twin sharing. Rather than following the same donors, the conclusions depended on cross-sectional statistical analysis.

Template switching added a universal primer site, and cDNA bore unique molecular identifiers. TCRdb used MiXCR to reprocess the 5' RACE reads, holding one entry per CDR3 protein. The data show 550,000 to 800,000 distinct CDR3 sequences, about 7% seen once. These data were also reused for a study on yellow fever vaccine responses in identical twins.

This chain uses TRBV25-1 with TRBJ2-5; TRBD2 is a possible D gene (5 bases). Material: PBMCs. This TCR derives from a woman younger than 35 in good health. CDR3 sequence reads: CASSEFGRPRVGEETQYF. The CDR3 DNA follows: TGTGCCAGCAGTGAATTCGGCCGACCGAGGGTGGGAGAAGAGACCCAGTACTTC.